Shown below are 10 T cell receptor beta chains from a single sample sequenced in a study of OX40 agonist ivuxolimab in advanced cancers. Profiled with immunoSEQ multiplex PCR; TCRdb holds only in-frame clones, not every one. The data show tens of thousands of clones, 88% seen once. The sample was CD4+ or CD8+ T cells sorted from blood, taken in a trial of the OX40 agonist ivuxolimab. Source of these receptors: an adult with an advanced solid tumor such as melanoma, head and neck, liver or kidney cancer.

The J gene is TRBJ2-7, the V gene TRBV10-3, with D maybe TRBD2 (5 bases). The V end lost 3 bases, the J end lost 1 base, and 7 bases lay between the germline ends. CDR1 is ENHRY, CDR2 SYGVKD, per germline. The CDR3 totals 13 residues. CDR3 sequence (DNA): TGTGCCATCAGTGACCGGGAATCCTACGAGCAGTACTTC. The encoded protein is CAISDRESYEQYF.

The chain recombines TRBV14 with TRBJ2-5; D is unclear. The CDR3 is 13 residues long. Germline assignment: CDR1 SGHDN and CDR2 FVKESK. With 4 bases removed from V and 2 bases from J, the gap between germline ends came to 8 bases. The CDR3 loop is CASSPIWQETQYF. Written as DNA, the CDR3 is TGTGCCAGCAGCCCCATCTGGCAAGAGACCCAGTACTTC.

J is TRBJ2-5 and V is TRBV28; 8 nucleotides agree with TRBD2. The CDR3 totals 14 residues. V lost 6 bases to trimming and J lost 4 bases; unmatched junction nucleotides: 7. Germline loops: CDR1 MDHEN, CDR2 SYDVKM. The CDR3 DNA is TGTGCCAGCAGAGAAAGCGGGGGTAGAGAGACCCAGTACTTC. Its translation is CASRESGGRETQYF.

As DNA, the CDR3 is TGCGCCAGCAGCGTGACAACGACAGGGCCTAATGAAAAACTGTTTTTT. Its protein is CASSVTTTGPNEKLFF. The chain links TRBV5-1 to TRBJ1-4, with 7 bases that match TRBD1. CDR1 and CDR2 from the germline V gene are SGHRS and YFSETQ. There are 16 residues in the CDR3. Losses at the gene ends were 4 bases for V and 3 bases for J; bases not matched to a gene: 9.

The genes are TRBV2 and TRBJ1-2; D remains unclear. The CDR3 has 13 residues. CDR1 and CDR2 from the germline V gene are SNHLY and FYNNEI. V lost 8 bases, J lost 3 bases, and 13 bases lay in between. The CDR3 reads CASYRLSDYGYTF. CDR3 bases: TGTGCCAGCTACAGATTATCCGACTATGGCTACACCTTC.

V and J are TRBV6-5 and TRBJ2-3, with TRBD2 matching over 10 bases. The V segment lost 9 bases and the J segment 5 bases; nucleotides outside the gene matches: 11. The germline V gene encodes CDR1 MNHEY and CDR2 SVGAGI. The CDR3 covers 15 residues. CDR3 DNA: TGTGCCAGTACCAGACTAAGCGGGGGGGGAGATACGCAGTATTTT. It encodes CASTRLSGGGDTQYF.

CDR3 sequence (DNA): TGTGCCAGCAATGATCCCCCAACGGAGAGCGGGGAGCTGTTTTTT. Translation gives CASNDPPTESGELFF. The chain joins TRBV6-1 to TRBJ2-2; D remains ambiguous. Trimming took off 7 bases at V and 7 bases at J, with 19 bases between the two ends. This CDR3 contains 15 residues. Germline values: CDR1 MNHNS, CDR2 SASEGT.

The chain has TRBV19 and TRBJ2-1; 7 nucleotides match TRBD2. Per germline, CDR1 LNHDA and CDR2 SQIVND (reference sequence). The length of the CDR3 is 16 residues. The trim removed 5 bases at V and 2 bases at J, leaving 9 bases unmatched. The CDR3 is CASSSASGRPYNEQFF. The CDR3 DNA is TGTGCCAGTAGTTCGGCTAGCGGCCGTCCCTACAATGAGCAGTTCTTC.

V and J are TRBV30 and TRBJ1-2, with 7 bases fitting TRBD1. Germline V gene sequence: CDR1 GTSNPN, CDR2 SVGIG (reference sequence). This CDR3 is 14 amino acids long. The V segment lost 3 bases and the J segment 4 bases; nucleotides outside the gene matches: 8. The CDR3, as DNA: TGTGCCTGGAGGAACAGGGGCCAAACCTATGGCTACACCTTC. Protein product: CAWRNRGQTYGYTF. The entire variable domain, with the rest obtained from reference TRBV30 and TRBJ1-2, is as follows: SQTIHQWPATLVQPVGSPLSLECTVEGTSNPNLYWYRQAAGRGLQLLFYSVGIGQISSEVPQNLSASRPQDRQFILSSKKLLLSDSGFYLCAWRNRGQTYGYTFGSGTRLTVV.

This chain connects TRBV7-3 to TRBJ1-1; TRBD1 is a possible D gene (5 bases). The germline V and J ends were trimmed by 5 bases and 4 bases, with 14 bases remaining between them. The CDR3 is made up of 14 amino acids. The germline gives CDR1 SGHTA, CDR2 FQGTGA. DNA of the CDR3: TGTGCCAGCAGCGCCTCAGGGCAGGGCACTGAAGCTTTCTTT. It specifies CASSASGQGTEAFF.